These T cell receptor beta chains were read from a single sample in a study of low-dose radiotherapy and immunotherapy resistance in tumors. Each CDR3 protein is one row after TCRdb ran MiXCR on the reads. The sample yields tens of thousands of distinct CDR3 sequences, roughly 19% seen once. Sequenced here: PBMCs, sampled before treatment. Every receptor here comes from a male donor with prostate cancer. Each CDR3 is given with its conserved first and last residue.

>TRBV19
CASNPRGVAGNTIYF
>TRBV6-5
CASSEGIPGQAQLFF
>TRBV19
CASSIGGGTSTDTQYF
>TRBV27
CASSSLGLDNEQFF
>TRBV2
CASRAAQGAGYGYTF
>TRBV5-4
CASSKTSGGANEQFF
>TRBV5-4
CASSSDVGTVEFF
>TRBV6-5
CASRNLGENIQYF
>TRBV4-3
CASSPNTANTGELFF
>TRBV30
CAWSNGRGSPLHF
>TRBV11-2
CASSLGGGGNTIYF
>TRBV6-1
CANRGLNTGELFFFF
>TRBV13
CASRRDLETQYF
>TRBV28
CASRTTGDGTDTQYF
>TRBV3-1
CASSRTGTSVDTQYF
>TRBV3-1
CASRDVDDEQFF
>TRBV27
CASSSRQGTYEQYF
>TRBV21-1
CASSKGFGTSGGRTDTQYF
>TRBV6-1
CASSETTPQHF
>TRBV5-6
CASSLLRWTEAFF
>TRBV2
CASRPTSSSVKFF
>TRBV20-1
CSARALSSTGELFF
>TRBV20-1
CSAPDASYEQYF
>TRBV30
CAWSEQGQPQHF
>TRBV3-1
CASSQDQLVYEQYF
>TRBV27
CASSRYRPGQGNTGELFF
>TRBV20-1
CGTHKNTEAFF
>TRBV19
CASSILRRDSIYTF
>TRBV15
CATSPRTGDYEQYF
>TRBV6-1
CASSVREEDYGYTF
>TRBV12-3/TRBV12-4
CASSLGDGSYNEQFF
>TRBV7-9
CASSLERNEQFF
>TRBV2
CASSDPNTEAFF
>TRBV9
CASSVDRGADHGQFF
>TRBV7-9
CASSHPDSYEQYF
>TRBV27
CASSLLRGQGPANYGYTF
>TRBV5-1
CASSLETGDSYNEQFF
>TRBV25-1
CASSDVTANTGELFF
>TRBV5-4
CASSLGGRGADGSPLHF
>TRBV6-2/TRBV6-3
CASALSDNYEQFF
>TRBV4-1
CASSQWIQDWDEQYF
>TRBV4-2
CASSGTGDNNSPLHF
>TRBV7-9
CASSFSAQMNTEAFF
>TRBV29-1
CSALDSNGPLHF
>TRBV5-5
CASSHGSYSNQPQHF
>TRBV5-5
CASSLRGGLQPQHF
>TRBV7-9
CASSSYRGGNQPQHF
>TRBV19
CASSYRGTEAFF
>TRBV6-2/TRBV6-3
CASSSSGGSNEQFF
>TRBV11-2
CASGDRGSGYGYTF
>TRBV20-1
CSARDVGVTNTGELFF
>TRBV4-1
CASSQRAASNQPQHF